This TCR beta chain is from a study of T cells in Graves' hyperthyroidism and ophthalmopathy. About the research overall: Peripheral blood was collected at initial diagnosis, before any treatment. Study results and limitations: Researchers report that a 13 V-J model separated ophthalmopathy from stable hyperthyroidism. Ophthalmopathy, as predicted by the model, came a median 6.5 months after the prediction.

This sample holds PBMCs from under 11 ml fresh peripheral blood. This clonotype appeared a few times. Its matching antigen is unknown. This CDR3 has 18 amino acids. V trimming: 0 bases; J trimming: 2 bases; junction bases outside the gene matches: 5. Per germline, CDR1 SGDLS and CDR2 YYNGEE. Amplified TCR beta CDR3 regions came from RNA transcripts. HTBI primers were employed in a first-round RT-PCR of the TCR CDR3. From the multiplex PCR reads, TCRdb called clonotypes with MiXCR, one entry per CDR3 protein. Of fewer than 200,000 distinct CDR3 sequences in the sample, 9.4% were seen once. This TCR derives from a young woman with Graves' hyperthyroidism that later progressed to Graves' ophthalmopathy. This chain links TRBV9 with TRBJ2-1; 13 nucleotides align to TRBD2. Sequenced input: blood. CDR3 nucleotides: TGTGCCAGCAGCGTAGCTTTCGGACTAGCGGGGGCCTACAATGAGCAGTTCTTC. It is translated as CASSVAFGLAGAYNEQFF.